These T cell receptor beta chains were read from a single sample in a study of OX40 agonist ivuxolimab in advanced cancers. Using immunoSEQ multiplex PCR, the repertoire was profiled, and TCRdb retains in-frame clones only, with some absent. The sample yields approximately 100,000 clones, over 75% seen once. The source was CD4+ or CD8+ T cells sorted from blood, collected in a trial of the OX40 agonist ivuxolimab. These receptors all stem from an adult with an advanced solid tumor such as melanoma, head and neck, liver or kidney cancer. Both conserved end residues are part of each CDR3. A D gene is named only where the DNA matches it firmly. For some rows the clone size is stated as once, few or many, or as a class when expanded; others skip it.

v_gene	abundance	d_gene	j_gene	CDR3aa	CDR3nt
TRBV7-3	NA	NA	TRBJ1-1	CASSPQENTEAFF	TGTGCCAGCAGCCCACAGGAGAACACTGAAGCTTTCTTT
TRBV28	few	NA	TRBJ2-3	CASSRGQAPDTQYF	TGTGCCAGCAGCCGCGGACAAGCCCCAGATACGCAGTATTTT
TRBV2	few	NA	TRBJ1-2	CASSEARWGYTF	TGTGCCAGCAGTGAAGCTCGGTGGGGCTACACCTTC
TRBV2	NA	NA	TRBJ2-2	CASMLAGNTGELFF	TGTGCCAGCATGCTGGCGGGGAACACCGGGGAGCTGTTTTTT
TRBV11-2	NA	NA	TRBJ2-4	CASSRALAFFQYF	TGTGCCAGCAGCCGGGCCCTAGCCTTCTTTCAGTACTTC
TRBV7-2	NA	NA	TRBJ1-2	CASSPQMLSYGYTF	TGTGCCAGCAGCCCACAGATGTTAAGCTATGGCTACACCTTC
TRBV19	once	NA	TRBJ2-3	CASRWSSTDTQYF	TGTGCCAGTAGATGGTCTAGCACAGATACGCAGTATTTT
TRBV7-9	NA	NA	TRBJ2-2	CASSEEGTANTGELFF	TGTGCCAGCAGCGAAGAAGGGACGGCGAACACCGGGGAGCTGTTTTTT
TRBV7-9	NA	NA	TRBJ1-5	CASSLAGRQGISQPQHF	TGTGCCAGCAGCTTAGCGGGGCGGCAGGGGATTAGTCAGCCCCAGCATTTT
TRBV7-8	NA	TRBD1	TRBJ1-2	CASQGGNDGGYTF	TGTGCCAGCCAGGGGGGGAACGATGGAGGCTACACCTTC
TRBV6-5	NA	TRBD1	TRBJ1-2	CASSYLQGNYGYTF	TGTGCCAGCAGTTACTTACAGGGGAACTATGGCTACACCTTC
TRBV10-3	NA	TRBD1	TRBJ2-1	CAISQGAPYNEQFF	TGTGCCATCAGCCAGGGGGCACCCTACAATGAGCAGTTCTTC
TRBV7-3	NA	TRBD1	TRBJ2-3	CASSKTGQGTDTQYF	TGTGCCAGCAGCAAAACTGGACAGGGGACAGATACGCAGTATTTT
TRBV30	NA	TRBD1	TRBJ1-1	CAWRGTGYSFVAEAFF	TGTGCCTGGAGAGGGACAGGGTACTCATTCGTTGCTGAAGCTTTCTTT
TRBV9	NA	NA	TRBJ1-3	CASSPRGLNSGNTIYF	TGTGCCAGCAGCCCCAGGGGCCTTAACTCTGGAAACACCATATATTTT
TRBV6-5	NA	TRBD1	TRBJ2-7	CASTKTGTGHYEQYF	TGTGCCAGCACCAAAACCGGGACAGGCCACTACGAGCAGTACTTC
TRBV6-5	NA	NA	TRBJ2-3	CASSYFGPRTDTQYF	NA
TRBV30	NA	NA	TRBJ2-7	CAWSQSYEQYF	TGTGCCTGGAGCCAAAGCTACGAGCAGTACTTC
TRBV6-1	NA	NA	TRBJ2-3	CASSNPDTQYF	TGTGCCAGCAGCAACCCGGATACGCAGTATTTT
TRBV27	NA	TRBD1	TRBJ1-2	CASKQTGPGGYTF	TGTGCCAGCAAACAGACAGGGCCAGGTGGCTACACCTTC
TRBV5-4	NA	TRBD2	TRBJ2-3	CASSPAGTSPSYTDTQYF	TGTGCCAGCAGCCCGGCCGGGACTAGTCCTTCGTACACAGATACGCAGTATTTT